What follows are 25 T cell receptor beta chains derived from one specimen sequenced in a study of cytomegalovirus exposure and HLA in healthy donors. In the PCR, 60 Vbeta and 13 Jbeta primers were used. Clones were sequenced by immunoSEQ multiplex PCR, and TCRdb holds only the in-frame ones, with some missing. The sample has approximately 190,000 clones, approximately 82% seen once. The material sequenced was PBMCs. All receptors derive from a man aged 35 to 55 in good health and CMV-seropositive.

CDR3 DNA sequence: TGTGCCAGCAGCTTAGGTGGACAGGGCCCCAAGCAGTACTTC. It specifies CASSLGGQGPKQYF. The rearrangement links TRBV7-9 to TRBJ2-7; 8 bases map to TRBD1. CDR3 size: 14 residues. V lost 1 base, J lost 8 bases, and 7 bases stayed unmatched. The germline V gene has CDR1 SEHNR and CDR2 FQNEAQ (reference sequence).

V gene TRBV5-1 combines with J gene TRBJ2-3; 9 nucleotides line up with TRBD2. V was pared by 4 bases and J by 0 bases, with 3 bases of the junction left unmatched. CDR3 length equals 15 residues. Per germline, CDR1 SGHRS and CDR2 YFSETQ. CDR3 in amino acids: CASSLTSGSTDTQYF. The CDR3 DNA follows: TGCGCCAGCAGCCTGACTAGCGGAAGCACAGATACGCAGTATTTT. Combining the CDR3 with reference TRBV5-1 and TRBJ2-3 gives the whole variable domain KAGVTQTPRYLIKTRGQQVTLSCSPISGHRSVSWYQQTPGQGLQFLFEYFSETQRNKGNFPGRFSGRQFSNSRSEMNVSTLELGDSALYLCASSLTSGSTDTQYFGPGTRLTVL.

V and J are TRBV28 and TRBJ1-4; TRBD1 is a possible D gene (6 bases). The germline gives CDR1 MDHEN, CDR2 SYDVKM. Trimming cost V 5 bases and J 10 bases, with 20 bases left between them. The CDR3 contains 15 residues. Written as DNA, the CDR3 is TGTGCCAGCAGTAGCGGACAGAGTGCAATTGGAAAACTGTTTTTT. It translates to CASSSGQSAIGKLFF.

This clone appeared a few times. The chain couples TRBV7-8 to TRBJ2-7; D remains ambiguous. The length of the CDR3 is 12 residues. Deletions cut 5 bases from V and 2 bases from J, with 7 bases between. Germline CDR1 is SGHVS and CDR2 is FQNEAQ. The CDR3 spells CASSNRAYEQYF. In nucleotides, the CDR3 is TGTGCCAGCAGCAACCGGGCCTACGAGCAGTACTTC. Combining the CDR3 with reference TRBV7-8 and TRBJ2-7 gives the whole variable domain GAGVSQSPRYKVAKRGQDVALRCDPISGHVSLFWYQQALGQGPEFLTYFQNEAQLDKSGLPSDRFFAERPEGSVSTLKIQRTQQEDSAVYLCASSNRAYEQYFGPGTRLTVT.

The chain combines TRBV7-8 with TRBJ1-1; 8 bases line up with TRBD1. The CDR3 is made up of 14 amino acids. Per germline, CDR1 SGHVS and CDR2 FQNEAQ. V lost 5 bases and J lost 11; bases outside the gene matches: 13. The CDR3 DNA reads as TGTGCCAGCAGCCCGAACAGGGGGGGCATGGGGGCTTTCTTT. Translated: CASSPNRGGMGAFF.

Only a few counts were recorded for this clone. The same CDR3 arises from other DNA sequences in this sample as well. The V gene is TRBV6-5, the J gene TRBJ1-1; 8 bases match TRBD1. V lost 6 bases and J lost 2; bases outside the gene matches: 5. Germline CDR1 MNHEY, CDR2 SVGAGI. This CDR3 is 14 amino acids long. The CDR3 sequence is CASSSGQGNTEAFF. Written as DNA, the CDR3 is TGTGCCAGCAGCTCAGGACAGGGAAACACTGAAGCTTTCTTT.

Concerning this clone itself: One end of the junction varies from germline; a read error may be responsible. The J gene is TRBJ2-4, the V gene TRBV5-1; 9 positions agree with TRBD1. The CDR3 runs 13 residues. Germline values: CDR1 SGHRS, CDR2 YFSETQ. This CDR3 reads CASSLGQGNSQYF. The DNA of the CDR3 is TGCGCCAGCAGCCTGGGACAGGGAAACAGTCAGTACTTC.

This chain connects TRBV28 to TRBJ2-1; TRBD2 matches 15 bases. V was clipped by 7 bases and J by 7 bases; unmatched bases: 8. CDR3 size: 16 residues. Germline CDR1 is MDHEN and CDR2 is SYDVKM. The CDR3 here is CASTLVGLAGGNEQFF. CDR3 nucleotides: TGTGCCAGCACCCTAGTCGGACTAGCGGGAGGGAATGAGCAGTTCTTC. The full variable domain, completed using reference TRBV28 and TRBJ2-1, is DVKVTQSSRYLVKRTGEKVFLECVQDMDHENMFWYRQDPGLGLRLIYFSYDVKMKEKGDIPEGYSVSREKKERFSLILESASTNQTSMYLCASTLVGLAGGNEQFFGPGTRLTVL.

The rearrangement joins TRBV11-3 to TRBJ2-3, with D unclear. The V and J ends lost 5 bases and 1 base respectively, with 7 bases between them. CDR1 and CDR2 (germline): SGHNT, YENEEA. This CDR3 has 13 residues. The CDR3 spells CASSPFGTDTQYF. In DNA, the CDR3 is TGTGCCAGCAGCCCCTTTGGCACAGATACGCAGTATTTT.

J is TRBJ2-3 and V is TRBV7-2, with 9 bases lining up with TRBD2. V lost 3 bases to trimming and J lost 14 bases; unmatched junction nucleotides: 12. CDR3 size: 14 residues. Germline V CDR1 and CDR2: SGHTA, FQGNSA. The CDR3 loop reads CASSFFPGLAPRYF. The CDR3 DNA sequence: TGTGCCAGCAGCTTTTTCCCGGGACTAGCACCCCGGTATTTT.

CDR3 in DNA: TGCGCCAGCAGCTTGGAGGGCCAGGGGGTCGGCACTGAAGCTTTCTTT. Translation gives CASSLEGQGVGTEAFF. This chain joins TRBV5-1 and TRBJ1-1; 7 bases agree with TRBD1. The CDR3 has 16 amino acids. With 0 bases clipped from V and 4 bases from J, the junction kept 9 bases outside the gene matches. Germline lookup yields CDR1 SGHRS and CDR2 YFSETQ.

The chain couples TRBV7-9 to TRBJ2-3; D might be TRBD2 (6 bases). Trimming removed 1 base from V and 1 base from J, with 9 bases in between. Germline V gives CDR1 SEHNR, CDR2 FQNEAQ (reference sequence). This CDR3 region has 15 residues. CDR3 in amino acids: CASSLGSSGTDTQYF. The DNA of the CDR3 is TGTGCCAGCAGCTTAGGGTCTAGCGGCACAGATACGCAGTATTTT.

This chain joins TRBV29-1 and TRBJ1-5; TRBD1 aligns across 7 bases. V was clipped by 6 bases and J by 0 bases; unmatched bases: 2. There are 13 residues in the CDR3. CDR1 and CDR2 (germline): SQVTM, ANQGSEA. In DNA form, the CDR3 reads TGCAGCGTGCGGGACAGTAGCAATCAGCCCCAGCATTTT. The encoded protein is CSVRDSSNQPQHF.

The V call is TRBV18, the J call TRBJ2-2; 11 nucleotides match TRBD1. Germline V gene data show CDR1 as KGHSH and CDR2 as LQKENI. After removal of 3 bases from V and 7 bases from J, the junction contained 4 bases not matched to a gene. The CDR3 runs 15 residues. CDR3 in amino acids: CASSPGQGAVGELFF. CDR3 coding DNA: TGTGCCAGCTCACCCGGACAGGGGGCCGTCGGGGAGCTGTTTTTT.

This chain joins TRBV5-1 and TRBJ2-7; 9 bases line up with TRBD1. This CDR3 is 14 amino acids long. CDR1 is SGHRS, CDR2 YFSETQ, per germline. J lost 5 bases, V lost 4 bases, and 7 bases had no gene match. The CDR3 here is CASSLHRGLDEQYF. As DNA, the CDR3 is TGCGCCAGCAGCCTCCACAGGGGGCTGGACGAGCAGTACTTC.

This clone was picked up one time. The V call is TRBV4-2, the J call TRBJ2-5, with 10 nucleotides matching TRBD1. Germline V gives CDR1 LGHNA, CDR2 YNFKEQ. V was clipped by 3 bases and J by 4 bases; unmatched bases: 8. This CDR3 has 16 residues. The CDR3, as DNA: TGTGCCAGCAGCCAGTCGACAGGGGGCATCGGAGAGACCCAGTACTTC. This encodes CASSQSTGGIGETQYF.

The V and J genes are TRBV28 and TRBJ1-2, with a weak D call TRBD1 (6 bases). The CDR3 length is 12 residues. The germline CDR1 and CDR2 sequences are MDHEN and SYDVKM. V shed 7 bases and J shed 7 bases, with 13 bases lying between them. The CDR3 spells CASNTGKSGYTF. CDR3 DNA sequence: TGTGCCAGCAATACAGGGAAGAGTGGCTACACCTTC.

The rearrangement uses TRBV7-9 and TRBJ2-3; D might be TRBD1 (6 bases). V was cut by 1 base and J by 1 base, with 9 bases left in between. The germline CDR1 and CDR2 sequences are SEHNR and FQNEAQ (reference sequence). This CDR3 is built from 15 residues. CDR3 amino acids: CASSLEGGRTDTQYF. CDR3 DNA: TGTGCCAGCAGCTTAGAAGGGGGTCGCACAGATACGCAGTATTTT.

This clone turned up a few times. The CDR3, as DNA: TGTGCCAGCAAAACCGGGACTAGAAGCGGCGAGCAGTACTTC. Protein sequence: CASKTGTRSGEQYF. The chain couples TRBV6-5 to TRBJ2-7; TRBD2 agrees at 8 bases. The CDR3 contains 14 residues. Germline CDR1 and CDR2: MNHEY and SVGAGI. The V and J ends lost 7 bases and 6 bases, in that order; junction bases with no gene match: 11.

This clone was observed a handful of times. The chain is built from TRBV25-1 and TRBJ1-1; possibly TRBD1 for D (6 bases). Germline values: CDR1 MGHDK, CDR2 SYGVNS. Trimming took off 10 bases at V and 1 base at J, with 13 bases between the two ends. The CDR3 has 13 amino acids. The CDR3 sequence is CATTGIGNTEAFF. The CDR3 nucleotides read TGTGCCACAACAGGGATCGGGAACACTGAAGCTTTCTTT.

The chain combines TRBV11-3 with TRBJ2-6; no definite D call. Germline CDR1 is SGHNT and CDR2 is YENEEA. V lost 5 bases and J lost 0, with 8 bases in between. CDR3 length: 15 residues. The CDR3 DNA follows: TGTGCCAGCAGCGGCAGGATCTCTGGGGCCAACGTCCTGACTTTC. This gives the protein CASSGRISGANVLTF.

V gene TRBV9 combines with J gene TRBJ2-1; TRBD2 matches 15 bases. The CDR3 is 15 residues long. CDR1 and CDR2 from the germline V gene are SGDLS and YYNGEE. Trimming at V came to 4 bases and at J to 6 bases, leaving 2 bases not matched to a gene. The CDR3 spells CASSPGLAGGNEQFF. The CDR3, as DNA: TGTGCCAGCAGCCCGGGACTAGCGGGAGGCAATGAGCAGTTCTTC.

The DNA for the CDR3 is TGTGCCAGTAGTTTGGGACTAGCTGAAGATACGCAGTATTTT. It specifies CASSLGLAEDTQYF. The chain couples TRBV19 to TRBJ2-3; 9 positions agree with TRBD2. This CDR3 is 14 amino acids long. J was trimmed by 5 bases and V by 5 bases; bases with no gene match: 5. Germline CDR1 LNHDA, CDR2 SQIVND (reference sequence).

The chain carries TRBV18 and TRBJ1-1; no firm D call. Germline CDR1 is KGHSH and CDR2 is LQKENI. This CDR3 contains 16 residues. V was trimmed by 3 bases and J by 1 base, leaving 15 bases between them. For the CDR3, the DNA is TGTGCCAGCTCACCGCTCGAGAGGGTTAGGAACACTGAAGCTTTCTTT. Translating gives CASSPLERVRNTEAFF. Together with reference TRBV18 and TRBJ1-1, the CDR3 gives the full variable domain: NAGVMQNPRHLVRRRGQEARLRCSPMKGHSHVYWYRQLPEEGLKFMVYLQKENIIDESGMPKERFSAEFPKEGPSILRIQQVVRGDSAAYFCASSPLERVRNTEAFFGQGTRLTVV.

This chain connects TRBV28 to TRBJ2-4; 9 bases align to TRBD1. This CDR3 is built from 14 residues. The germline V gene encodes CDR1 MDHEN and CDR2 SYDVKM. With V trimmed by 6 bases and J by 6 bases, 6 bases remained unmatched. The CDR3 here is CASRPPGQGNIQYF. The CDR3 DNA reads as TGTGCCAGCAGGCCTCCGGGACAGGGAAACATTCAGTACTTC.